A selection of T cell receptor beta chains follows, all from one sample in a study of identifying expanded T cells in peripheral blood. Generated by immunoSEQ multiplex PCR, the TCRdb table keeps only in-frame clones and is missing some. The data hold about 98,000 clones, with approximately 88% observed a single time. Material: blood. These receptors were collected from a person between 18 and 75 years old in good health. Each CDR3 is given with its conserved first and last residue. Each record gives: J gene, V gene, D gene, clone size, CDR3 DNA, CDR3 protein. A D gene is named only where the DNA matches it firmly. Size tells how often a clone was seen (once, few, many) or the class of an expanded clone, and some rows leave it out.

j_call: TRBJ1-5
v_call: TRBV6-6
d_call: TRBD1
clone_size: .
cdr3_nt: TGTGCCAGCAGTTACAAAGTACAGGGGATAGGTCAGCCCCAGCATTTT
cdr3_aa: CASSYKVQGIGQPQHF

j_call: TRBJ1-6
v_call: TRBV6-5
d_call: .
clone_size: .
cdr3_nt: TGTGCCAGCCGTTCCGCGGGGGTTCATTCACCCCTCCACTTT
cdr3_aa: CASRSAGVHSPLHF

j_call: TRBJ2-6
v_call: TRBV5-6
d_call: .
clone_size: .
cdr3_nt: TGTGCCAGCAGAGACGCTATAGGGGCCAACGTCCTGACTTTC
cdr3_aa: CASRDAIGANVLTF

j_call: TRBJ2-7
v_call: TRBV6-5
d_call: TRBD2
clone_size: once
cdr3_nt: TGTGCCAGCACAGGCCCGGGGACTAGCTCCTACGAGCAGTACTTC
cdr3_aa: CASTGPGTSSYEQYF

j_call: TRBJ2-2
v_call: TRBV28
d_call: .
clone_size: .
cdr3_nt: TGTGCCAGCAGGCTCTGGAGGGAGAACACCGGGGAGCTGTTTTTT
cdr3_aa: CASRLWRENTGELFF

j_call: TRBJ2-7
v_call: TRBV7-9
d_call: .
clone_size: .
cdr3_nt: TGTGCCAGCAGCTTAGCGCGGGGCGAGCAGTACTTC
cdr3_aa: CASSLARGEQYF

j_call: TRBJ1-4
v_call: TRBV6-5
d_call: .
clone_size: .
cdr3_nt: TGTGCCAGCACGTCTGCGGGAACTAATGAAAAACTGTTTTTT
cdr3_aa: CASTSAGTNEKLFF

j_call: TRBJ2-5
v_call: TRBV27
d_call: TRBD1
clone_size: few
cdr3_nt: TGTGCCACCCAAGCAACGGACAGGGCCCGGTACTTC
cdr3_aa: CATQATDRARYF

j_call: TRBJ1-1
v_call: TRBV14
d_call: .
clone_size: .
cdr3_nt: TGTGCCAGCAGCTCTGGATCTCGTAGTCGTGACACTGAAGCTTTCTTT
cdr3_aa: CASSSGSRSRDTEAFF

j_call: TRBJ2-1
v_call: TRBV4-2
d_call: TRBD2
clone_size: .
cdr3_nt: TGTGCCAGCAGCCAAGAGGTAGCGGGGGCCTACAATGAGCAGTTCTTC
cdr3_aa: CASSQEVAGAYNEQFF

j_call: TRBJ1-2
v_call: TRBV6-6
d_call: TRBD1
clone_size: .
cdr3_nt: TGTGCCAGCAGTAGGACAGGGGGCGATGGCTACACCTTC
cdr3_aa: CASSRTGGDGYTF

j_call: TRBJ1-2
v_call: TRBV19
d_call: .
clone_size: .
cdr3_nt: TGTGCCAGTATCTCCCTGGCTGCGCACCGTTCCAACCTCTATGGCTACACCTTC
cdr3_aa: CASISLAAHRSNLYGYTF

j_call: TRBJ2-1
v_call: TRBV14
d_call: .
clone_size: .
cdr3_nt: TGTGCCAGCAGCCATTTAAGCGATGAGCAGTTCTTC
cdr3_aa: CASSHLSDEQFF

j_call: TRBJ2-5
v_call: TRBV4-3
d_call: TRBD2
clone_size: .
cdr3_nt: TGCGCCAGCAGCCAAGGGATAGCGGGGGATGGGGAGACCCAGTACTTC
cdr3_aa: CASSQGIAGDGETQYF

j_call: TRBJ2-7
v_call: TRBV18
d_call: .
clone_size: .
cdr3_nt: TGTGCCAGCTCACCTAGACAGGCCACCTACGAGCAGTACTTC
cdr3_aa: CASSPRQATYEQYF

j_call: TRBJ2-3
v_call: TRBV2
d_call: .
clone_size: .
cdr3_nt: TGTGCCAGCAGTTCGGATCAAACAGATACGCAGTATTTT
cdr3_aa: CASSSDQTDTQYF